The rows below give T cell receptor beta chains drawn from one sample of a study of blood T cell repertoires in COVID-19. Profiled with immunoSEQ multiplex PCR; TCRdb holds only in-frame clones, not every one. The table lists about 98,000 clones, roughly 80% of them singletons. The specimen was peripheral blood. The receptors originated from a man in his 70s with active or convalescent COVID-19. Each CDR3 is given with its conserved first and last residue. D genes are given only for firm matches. The size entry is marked missing in some rows and otherwise reads once, few, many or a size class.

j_gene | v_gene | abundance | d_gene | CDR3aa | CDR3nt
TRBJ2-2 | TRBV5-4 | NA | TRBD2 | CASSSGLAGDLTGELFF | TGTGCCAGCAGCTCCGGACTAGCGGGGGACCTCACCGGGGAGCTGTTTTTT
TRBJ1-2 | TRBV13 | NA | NA | CASRWQDGYTF | TGTGCCAGCAGGTGGCAGGATGGCTACACCTTC
TRBJ2-3 | TRBV20-1 | NA | NA | CSASHETDTQYF | TGCAGTGCTAGTCATGAGACAGATACGCAGTATTTT
TRBJ2-3 | TRBV6-5 | NA | NA | CAVSFADTQYF | TGTGCCGTCTCGTTTGCAGATACGCAGTATTTT
TRBJ1-5 | TRBV6-5 | NA | NA | CASSSVGLNQPQHF | TGTGCCAGCAGTTCCGTGGGGCTCAATCAGCCCCAGCATTTT
TRBJ2-1 | TRBV10-2 | many | TRBD2 | CASSEPPGLAGSYNEQFF | TGCGCCAGCAGTGAGCCTCCGGGACTAGCGGGGTCCTACAATGAGCAGTTCTTC
TRBJ1-4 | TRBV28 | NA | NA | CASRGPTFEKLFF | TGTGCCAGCAGGGGGCCGACGTTTGAAAAACTGTTTTTT
TRBJ1-1 | TRBV5-4 | NA | NA | CASSFKGLGRRDTEAFF | TGTGCCAGCAGCTTTAAGGGTTTGGGTCGGAGGGACACTGAAGCTTTCTTT
TRBJ2-7 | TRBV15 | NA | NA | CATSRERGGEQYF | TGTGCCACCAGCAGAGAAAGAGGGGGCGAGCAGTACTTC
TRBJ2-7 | TRBV7-8 | NA | NA | CASSLAGLSSYEQYF | TGTGCCAGCAGCTTAGCCGGACTCTCCTCCTACGAGCAGTACTTC
TRBJ2-6 | TRBV19 | NA | NA | CASSILYSGANVLTF | TGTGCCAGTAGTATACTGTACTCTGGGGCCAACGTCCTGACTTTC
TRBJ2-3 | TRBV4-2 | NA | TRBD2 | CASSQLAGGPDTQYF | TGTGCCAGCAGCCAACTAGCGGGGGGTCCAGATACGCAGTATTTT
TRBJ1-1 | TRBV7-9 | NA | NA | CASRPLDSLNTEAFF | TGTGCCAGCAGACCACTTGACAGTCTGAACACTGAAGCTTTCTTT
TRBJ2-7 | TRBV7-9 | medium-sized | NA | CASSGRTGTYEQYF | TGTGCCAGCAGCGGACGGACGGGAACCTACGAGCAGTACTTC
TRBJ2-6 | TRBV5-6 | NA | TRBD1 | CASSLVPGQGAGANVLTF | TGTGCCAGCAGCCTCGTCCCGGGACAGGGGGCTGGGGCCAACGTCCTGACTTTC
TRBJ1-5 | TRBV9 | NA | TRBD1 | CASSGGQIYQPQHF | TGTGCCAGCAGCGGGGGACAGATATATCAGCCCCAGCATTTT
TRBJ1-5 | TRBV24-1 | NA | TRBD1 | CATQGADSNQPQHF | TGTGCCACTCAGGGGGCGGATAGCAATCAGCCCCAGCATTTT
TRBJ1-2 | TRBV29-1 | NA | NA | CSVAERHPGYTF | TGCAGCGTTGCTGAGAGGCACCCCGGCTACACCTTC
TRBJ1-5 | TRBV7-6 | NA | TRBD1 | CASSLSGGRNQPQHF | TGTGCCAGCAGCTTATCAGGGGGCCGGAATCAGCCCCAGCATTTT
TRBJ2-7 | TRBV12-5 | NA | TRBD1 | CASATDRGPYEQYF | TGTGCTAGTGCCACGGACAGGGGGCCTTACGAGCAGTACTTC
TRBJ2-1 | TRBV24-1 | NA | NA | CATIRPYNEQFF | TGTGCCACCATCCGTCCTTACAATGAGCAGTTCTTC
TRBJ2-2 | TRBV10-2 | once | TRBD2 | CASSSGGAGNTGELFF | TGCGCCAGCAGTAGCGGGGGGGCCGGGAACACCGGGGAGCTGTTTTTT
TRBJ1-1 | TRBV6-2/TRBV6-3 | NA | NA | CASSSRRSNTEAFF | TGTGCCAGCAGTTCACGCAGGTCGAACACTGAAGCTTTCTTT
TRBJ2-7 | TRBV4-1 | few | NA | CASSQDLSYEQYF | TGCGCCAGCAGCCAAGATCTGAGCTACGAGCAGTACTTC
TRBJ2-1 | TRBV25-1 | large | TRBD2 | CASSRGVSYNEQFF | TGTGCCAGCAGTCGGGGGGTCTCCTACAATGAGCAGTTCTTC
TRBJ2-7 | TRBV7-8 | NA | NA | CASSSGHLEQYF | TGTGCCAGCAGCTCCGGACATCTCGAGCAGTACTTC
TRBJ2-4 | TRBV13 | NA | NA | CASSLKLAKNIQYF | TGTGCCAGCAGCCTGAAGCTAGCCAAAAACATTCAGTACTTC
TRBJ2-2 | TRBV7-3 | NA | NA | CASSLILGGPYTGELFF | TGTGCCAGCAGCTTAATTTTGGGGGGACCTTACACCGGGGAGCTGTTTTTT
TRBJ1-3 | TRBV6-5 | NA | NA | CASSRLKSSGNTIYF | TGTGCCAGCAGTCGACTCAAGAGTTCTGGAAACACCATATATTTT
TRBJ1-1 | TRBV20-1 | NA | NA | CSAHTVSIAFF | TGCAGTGCTCACACAGTGTCGATAGCTTTCTTT
TRBJ2-3 | TRBV19 | NA | NA | CASSAPGGADTQYF | TGTGCCAGTAGCGCCCCGGGGGGCGCGGATACGCAGTATTTT
TRBJ2-7 | TRBV11-2 | few | TRBD1 | CASSLSDRGSYEQYF | TGTGCCAGCAGCTTAAGCGACAGGGGTTCCTACGAGCAGTACTTC
TRBJ1-1 | TRBV5-5 | NA | TRBD1 | CASSLYPPGTGSGTEAFF | TGTGCCAGCAGCTTGTACCCACCCGGGACAGGGTCCGGCACTGAAGCTTTCTTT
TRBJ1-2 | TRBV30 | NA | NA | CAATPNYGYTF | TGTGCCGCAACACCTAACTATGGCTACACCTTC
TRBJ2-7 | TRBV5-1 | few | TRBD1 | CASSLGRGLSYEQYF | TGCGCCAGCAGCTTGGGCAGGGGGCTCTCCTACGAGCAGTACTTC
TRBJ1-2 | TRBV10-3 | NA | NA | CAIRGASREYGYTF | TGTGCCATCAGGGGGGCATCGCGGGAGTATGGCTACACCTTC
TRBJ1-1 | TRBV6-6 | once | NA | CASSYSRAATEAFF | TGTGCCAGCAGTTACTCGAGGGCGGCCACTGAAGCTTTCTTT
TRBJ1-5 | TRBV12-3/TRBV12-4 | few | NA | CASSPRAGRTWHF | TGTGCCAGCAGTCCCAGGGCGGGAAGGACCTGGCATTTT
TRBJ1-5 | TRBV24-1 | NA | NA | CATSEGGHQPQHF | TGTGCCACCAGTGAGGGAGGGCATCAGCCCCAGCATTTT
TRBJ2-7 | TRBV11-2 | NA | NA | CASSPDSRSYEQYF | TGTGCCAGCAGCCCGGACAGTCGATCCTACGAGCAGTACTTC
TRBJ2-5 | TRBV5-8 | once | TRBD1 | CASSLDRAKERETQYF | TGTGCCAGCAGCCTCGACAGGGCAAAAGAAAGAGAGACCCAGTACTTC
TRBJ1-1 | TRBV5-1 | NA | TRBD1 | CASRPQGALLDRTEAFF | TGCGCCAGCAGGCCACAGGGGGCCCTTCTTGATCGCACTGAAGCTTTCTTT
TRBJ2-7 | TRBV12-5 | NA | TRBD1 | CASTLVLGQGSYEQYF | TGTGCTAGTACCCTTGTACTCGGACAGGGATCTTACGAGCAGTACTTC
TRBJ2-7 | TRBV5-1 | NA | TRBD2 | CASSLGGGGAAYEQYF | TGCGCCAGCAGCTTGGGCGGCGGGGGGGCCGCCTACGAGCAGTACTTC
TRBJ2-3 | TRBV7-9 | once | NA | CASSPPTDTQYF | TGTGCCAGCAGCCCCCCGACAGATACGCAGTATTTT
TRBJ1-4 | TRBV19 | NA | NA | CASSIGHYEKLFF | TGTGCCAGTAGTATAGGTCACTATGAAAAACTGTTTTTT
TRBJ1-5 | TRBV29-1 | NA | NA | CSVGLGVNQPQHF | TGCAGCGTTGGGTTGGGAGTAAATCAGCCCCAGCATTTT
TRBJ2-1 | TRBV5-4 | NA | NA | CASSLVLSSYNEQFF | TGTGCCAGCAGCTTGGTCCTCAGCTCCTACAATGAGCAGTTCTTC
TRBJ1-5 | TRBV2 | NA | NA | CASSGSGRELHQPQHF | TGTGCCAGCAGTGGATCCGGCAGGGAATTGCATCAGCCCCAGCATTTT
TRBJ2-5 | TRBV30 | NA | NA | CAWSVRQVLQETQYF | TGTGCCTGGAGTGTAAGGCAGGTCCTCCAAGAGACCCAGTACTTC
TRBJ2-7 | TRBV11-2 | NA | TRBD2 | CASSSAGGLRYEQYF | TGTGCCAGCAGCTCCGCGGGGGGGCTTCGGTACGAGCAGTACTTC
TRBJ1-2 | TRBV9 | few | NA | CASIRRAVYGYTF | TGTGCCAGCATCAGGAGGGCGGTCTATGGCTACACCTTC
TRBJ1-1 | TRBV10-3 | once | NA | CAISIEGGAEAFF | TGTGCCATCAGTATCGAGGGTGGAGCTGAAGCTTTCTTT
TRBJ1-6 | TRBV5-1 | NA | TRBD1 | CASSLAGQTRNSPLHF | TGCGCCAGCAGCTTGGCGGGACAGACTAGGAATTCACCCCTCCACTTT
TRBJ2-1 | TRBV7-2 | NA | NA | CASSPRLFSYNEQFF | TGTGCCAGCAGCCCCAGACTATTCTCCTACAATGAGCAGTTCTTC
TRBJ2-4 | TRBV10-2 | NA | NA | CASSESGRWIQYF | TGCGCCAGCAGTGAGTCGGGGAGGTGGATTCAGTACTTC
TRBJ2-5 | TRBV29-1 | once | NA | CSGVLLPQETQYF | TGCAGCGGGGTACTACTCCCACAAGAGACCCAGTACTTC
TRBJ2-3 | TRBV5-4 | NA | TRBD2 | CASSSRLFAGENTQYF | TGTGCCAGCAGCTCCCGCCTTTTCGCGGGGGAGAATACGCAGTATTTT